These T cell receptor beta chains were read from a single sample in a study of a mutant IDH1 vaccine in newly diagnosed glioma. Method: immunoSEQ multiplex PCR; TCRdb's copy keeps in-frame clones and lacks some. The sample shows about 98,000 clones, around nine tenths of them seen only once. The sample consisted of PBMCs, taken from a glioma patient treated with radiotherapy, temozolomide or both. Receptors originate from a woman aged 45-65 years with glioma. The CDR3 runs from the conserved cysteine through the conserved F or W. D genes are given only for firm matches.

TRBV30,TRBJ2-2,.,CAWSVTLAGTGELFF,TGTGCCTGGAGTGTAACTCTGGCTGGCACCGGGGAGCTGTTTTTT
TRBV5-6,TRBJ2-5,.,CASSLGPVRTQYF,TGTGCCAGCAGTTTGGGTCCGGTAAGGACCCAGTACTTC
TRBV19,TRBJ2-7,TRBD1,CASSKAGDRRSGEQYF,TGTGCCAGTAGTAAGGCAGGGGACAGGAGGTCGGGCGAGCAGTACTTC
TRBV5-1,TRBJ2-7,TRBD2,CASSPRSSGRFYEQYF,TGCGCCAGCAGCCCCCGTTCTAGCGGGCGCTTCTACGAGCAGTACTTC
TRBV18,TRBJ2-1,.,CASSSSQGGSYNEQFF,TGTGCCAGCTCATCATCTCAGGGGGGCTCCTACAATGAGCAGTTCTTC
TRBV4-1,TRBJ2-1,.,CASSQWSRSSYNEQFF,TGCGCCAGCAGCCAGTGGTCCCGGAGCTCCTACAATGAGCAGTTCTTC
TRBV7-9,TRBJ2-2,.,CASSLGVSPFGELFF,TGTGCCAGCAGCTTAGGCGTCAGCCCATTCGGGGAGCTGTTTTTT
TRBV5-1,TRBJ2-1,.,CASSLAVRLADYNEQFF,TGCGCCAGCAGCTTGGCCGTTCGGCTAGCAGACTACAATGAGCAGTTCTTC
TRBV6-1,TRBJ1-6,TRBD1,CASSEALRQGAYNSPLHF,TGTGCCAGCAGTGAAGCGCTTCGGCAGGGGGCCTATAATTCACCCCTCCACTTT
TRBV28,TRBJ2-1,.,CAAGPLAKSYNEQFF,TGTGCCGCTGGACCCCTAGCAAAGTCCTACAATGAGCAGTTCTTC
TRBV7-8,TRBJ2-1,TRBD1,CASSTGTGTGDNEQFF,TGTGCCAGCAGCACAGGGACCGGGACAGGGGACAATGAGCAGTTCTTC
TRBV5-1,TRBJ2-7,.,CASSGGSSYEQYF,TGCGCCAGCAGCGGTGGGAGCTCCTACGAGCAGTACTTC